The next 25 T cell receptor beta chains were all read from a single sample in a study of blood T cells in healthy people across ages. Together with a sample-barcoded 5' primer, a J-beta primer mix was included in a second PCR lasting about 6 to 11 cycles. TCRdb analysed the 5' RACE reads with MiXCR anew, one entry per CDR3 protein. The top ten clones hold about 2.1% of a sample with about 1.8 million distinct CDR3 sequences, around 48% of them seen once. The sample consisted of blood. Every receptor here comes from a woman between 35 and 50 years old in good health.

The chain uses TRBV5-1 and TRBJ2-1; 7 bases are shared with TRBD1. Trimming took 0 bases from V and 7 from J; bases not matched to a gene: 4. Germline CDR1 is SGHRS and CDR2 is YFSETQ. The length of the CDR3 is 14 residues. The CDR3 loop reads CASSLASTGNEQFF. In nucleotides, the CDR3 is TGCGCCAGCAGCTTGGCCTCGACAGGGAATGAGCAGTTCTTC.

The V gene is TRBV6-2 or TRBV6-3, the J gene TRBJ1-5; 7 positions agree with TRBD1. CDR1 is MNHEY, CDR2 SVGEGT, per germline. The CDR3 sequence is 15 residues long. The trim removed 6 bases at V and 1 base at J, leaving 6 bases unmatched. DNA for the CDR3: TGTGCCAGCAGCGACAGGGAGGGGAGCAATCAGCCCCAGCATTTT. Its protein product is CASSDREGSNQPQHF.

Notes on this clonotype: A much more abundant neighbour one base away suggests this may be a read error. The chain uses TRBV4-2 and TRBJ2-5; TRBD1 might be the D (6 bases). The germline CDR1 and CDR2 sequences are LGHNA and YNFKEQ. The CDR3 loop spans 15 amino acids. The germline V and J ends were trimmed by 0 bases and 4 bases, with 12 bases remaining between them. This CDR3 is CASSQEVDRVETQYF. The CDR3 nucleotides are TGTGCCAGCAGCCAAGAAGTGGACAGAGTAGAGACCCAGTACTTC.

This clonotype was picked up a small number of times. The genes are TRBV12-5 and TRBJ2-3; possibly TRBD1 for D (6 bases). CDR1 LGHNT and CDR2 FRNRAP come from the germline V gene. This CDR3 contains 14 residues. Trimming took 6 bases from V and 0 from J, leaving 10 bases between them. CDR3 coding DNA: TGTGCTAGTGGGCCGGGACACAGCACAGATACGCAGTATTTT. Translated, it gives CASGPGHSTDTQYF.

This chain joins TRBV7-8 and TRBJ2-1, with D perhaps assigned TRBD1 or TRBD2 (5 bases each). CDR3 size: 13 residues. Germline CDR1 is SGHVS and CDR2 is FQNEAQ. V was cut by 5 bases and J by 6 bases, with 11 bases left in between. In DNA, the CDR3 is TGTGCCAGCAGCCCCCGGGACGTCAATGAGCAGTTCTTC. Translating it yields CASSPRDVNEQFF.

J is TRBJ2-4 and V is TRBV9; D may be TRBD2 (5 bases). The CDR3 length is 13 residues. Germline assignment: CDR1 SGDLS and CDR2 YYNGEE. Trimming cost V 4 bases and J 13 bases, with 18 bases left between them. Here the CDR3 reads CASSPRTFNEQYF. The CDR3 region has the DNA TGTGCCAGCAGCCCTCGGACTTTCAATGAGCAGTACTTC. The full variable domain, with the rest looked up from reference TRBV9 and TRBJ2-4, is DSGVTQTPKHLITATGQRVTLRCSPRSGDLSVYWYQQSLDQGLQFLIQYYNGEERAKGNILERFSAQQFPDLHSELNLSSLELGDSALYFCASSPRTFNEQYFGAGTRLSVL.

The V and J genes are TRBV27 and TRBJ2-2, with TRBD1 identical over 7 bases. Per the germline V gene, CDR1 is MNHEY and CDR2 is SMNVEV (reference sequence). V lost 0 bases and J lost 5; bases outside the gene matches: 9. This CDR3 spans 17 amino acids. The CDR3 here is CASSLSPRTGDTGELFF. CDR3 in DNA: TGTGCCAGCAGTTTATCGCCCCGTACAGGGGATACCGGGGAGCTGTTTTTT.

V is TRBV6-5 and J is TRBJ2-5, with a weak D call TRBD2 (7 bases). V was clipped by 7 bases and J by 5 bases, with 20 bases between them. From germline, CDR1 is MNHEY and CDR2 SVGAGI. The CDR3 extends over 15 amino acids. The DNA of the CDR3 is TGTGCCAGCAAACGTGGGGGGGGCTATCAGGAGACCCAGTACTTC. This codes for CASKRGGGYQETQYF.

The chain's CDR3 is CASSYARGNSYEQYF. The CDR3 bases are TGTGCCAGCAGTTACGCAAGGGGGAACTCCTACGAGCAGTACTTC. The chain has TRBV6-5 and TRBJ2-7, with a weak D call TRBD1 (6 bases). The ends were cut back, 2 bases at V and 0 bases at J, with 11 bases in the middle. The CDR3 contains 15 residues. CDR1 is MNHEY and CDR2 is SVGAGI in the germline V gene.

The V call is TRBV7-2, the J call TRBJ2-1; TRBD2 matches 12 bases. The CDR3 is 17 amino acids. Trimming cost V 2 bases and J 4 bases; bases outside gene matches: 6. The germline CDR1 and CDR2 sequences are SGHTA and FQGNSA. The CDR3 loop is CASSLRLAGELYNEQFF. The CDR3 nucleotides are TGTGCCAGCAGCTTAAGACTAGCGGGGGAGCTATACAATGAGCAGTTCTTC. Filled out from reference TRBV7-2 and TRBJ2-1, the complete variable domain reads GAGVSQSPSNKVTEKGKDVELRCDPISGHTALYWYRQSLGQGLEFLIYFQGNSAPDKSGLPSDRFSAERTGGSVSTLTIQRTQQEDSAVYLCASSLRLAGELYNEQFFGPGTRLTVL.

There are a few counts of this clonotype. This chain uses TRBV6-2 or TRBV6-3 with TRBJ2-3; no reliable D call. The CDR3 sequence is 15 residues long. V gave up 2 bases and J gave up 1 base, with 10 bases separating them. The germline CDR1 and CDR2 sequences are MNHEY and SVGEGT. CDR3 bases: TGTGCCAGCAGTTACCGAGGACGGGGCACAGATACGCAGTATTTT. Residues: CASSYRGRGTDTQYF.

A word on this clonotype: The junction does not match germline at one end; this may be a read error. The V call is TRBV3-1, the J call TRBJ1-6; 8 bases are shared with TRBD1. This CDR3 spans 18 amino acids. CDR1 and CDR2 from the germline V gene are LGHDT and YNNKEL (reference sequence). CDR3 region: CASSQVYRDRPTNSPIHF. Here the CDR3 DNA reads TGTGCCAGCAGCCAAGTATATCGGGACAGGCCCACCAATTCACCCATCCACTTT.

This clonotype was detected a few times. This chain links TRBV6-1 with TRBJ2-4, with no clear D. The V end lost 10 bases, the J end lost 13 bases, and 26 bases lay between the germline ends. From germline, CDR1 is MNHNS and CDR2 SASEGT. The CDR3 has 14 residues. CDR3: CAIPQHPSSDVQYF. CDR3 nucleotides: TGTGCCATCCCTCAGCACCCCAGCAGCGACGTGCAGTACTTC.

This chain connects TRBV20-1 to TRBJ2-5; D is uncertain. This CDR3 comprises 12 residues. Trimming pared 3 bases from V and 2 bases from J, leaving 7 bases between. Germline loops: CDR1 DFQATT, CDR2 SNEGSKA (reference sequence). CDR3 amino acids: CSASSQQETQYF. CDR3 DNA: TGCAGTGCTAGCTCTCAACAAGAGACCCAGTACTTC.

This clonotype was observed a few times. The V call is TRBV9, the J call TRBJ2-1; 9 bases agree with TRBD2. The DNA end is more similar to TRBJ2-7, so the J call may be wrong. The CDR3 extends over 15 amino acids. In germline, CDR1 is SGDLS, CDR2 YYNGEE. The CDR3, as DNA: TGTGCCAGCAGCGTAGGCGGGGGGGTCTACAATGAGCAGTACTTC. Translated, it gives CASSVGGGVYNEQYF.

J is TRBJ2-7 and V is TRBV29-1; no firm D call. The J call may be incorrect, as the DNA end agrees better with TRBJ2-5. Germline CDR1 is SQVTM and CDR2 is ANQGSEA. CDR3 length: 13 amino acids. CDR3 amino acids: CSVDAAPRGTQYF. CDR3 in DNA: TGCAGCGTTGATGCGGCTCCAAGAGGGACCCAGTACTTC.

This clonotype turned up a few times. This chain connects TRBV29-1 to TRBJ1-2, with a possible D match to TRBD1 (5 bases). The CDR3 loop spans 16 amino acids. Germline assignment: CDR1 SQVTM and CDR2 ANQGSEA. V lost 0 bases, J lost 2 bases, and 16 bases lay in between. The chain's CDR3 is CSVEDQGRGVNYGYTF. CDR3 nucleotide sequence: TGCAGCGTTGAAGATCAAGGGCGGGGGGTCAACTATGGCTACACCTTC.

The V and J genes are TRBV6-2 or TRBV6-3 and TRBJ2-3; D is perhaps TRBD2 (5 bases). The ends were cut back, 4 bases at V and 9 bases at J, with 17 bases in the middle. CDR1 is MNHEY and CDR2 is SVGEGT in the germline V gene. The CDR3 length is 14 residues. CDR3 sequence: CASSSGLRGGTQYF. CDR3 DNA: TGTGCCAGCAGTTCAGGCCTCCGGGGTGGGACGCAGTATTTT.

The rearrangement uses TRBV6-2 or TRBV6-3 and TRBJ2-5, with 10 bases matching TRBD2. The ends lost 5 bases at V and 3 bases at J; junction bases unmatched: 6. This CDR3 has 15 residues. CDR1 is MNHEY, CDR2 SVGEGT, per germline. Written as DNA, the CDR3 is TGTGCCAGCAGTATCGGACTAGCGGCAAAAGAGACCCAGTACTTC. It codes for CASSIGLAAKETQYF.

V usage is TRBV3-1 and J usage is TRBJ1-5; D remains ambiguous. The V gene's germline CDR1 is LGHDT and CDR2 YNNKEL (reference sequence). Trimming removed 0 bases from V and 4 bases from J, with 13 bases in between. The CDR3 sequence is 16 residues long. DNA for the CDR3: TGTGCCAGCAGCCAAGAATCGTGGGCCTTAAATCAGCCCCAGCATTTT. Its translation is CASSQESWALNQPQHF.

The chain has TRBV7-9 and TRBJ2-1, with D unclear. Trimming took 1 base from V and 10 from J, leaving 14 bases between them. The CDR3 runs 14 residues. Germline-derived CDR1 and CDR2 are SEHNR and FQNEAQ (reference sequence). The CDR3 DNA follows: TGTGCCAGCAGCTTAGTACCCTATAAAGACGAGCAGTTCTTC. Amino acids: CASSLVPYKDEQFF.

CDR3 nucleotide sequence: TGTGCCACCAGCAGAAACAGGGGACAGCAGTACTTC. Translation: CATSRNRGQQYF. The chain carries TRBV15 and TRBJ2-5; 7 nucleotides line up with TRBD1. CDR3 size: 12 residues. From germline, CDR1 is LNHNV and CDR2 YYDKDF (reference sequence). Trimming took 2 bases from V and 11 from J; bases not matched to a gene: 5.

This clonotype has more than one count but fewer than ten. The chain has TRBV7-8 and TRBJ2-7; D is perhaps TRBD1 (5 bases). V was pared by 6 bases and J by 2 bases, with 14 bases between. Per the germline V gene, CDR1 is SGHVS and CDR2 is FQNEAQ. This CDR3 has 14 residues. In nucleotides, the CDR3 is TGTGCCAGCAGACCGACCAGGGTCACCTACGAGCAGTACTTC. It codes for CASRPTRVTYEQYF.

The rearrangement links TRBV3-1 to TRBJ2-1, with 9 bases identical to TRBD1. The CDR3 contains 15 residues. V was pared by 4 bases and J by 8 bases, with 9 bases of the junction left unmatched. The germline gives CDR1 LGHDT, CDR2 YNNKEL (reference sequence). CDR3: CASSRRDRVSDEQFF. The CDR3 DNA reads TGTGCCAGCAGCCGACGGGACAGGGTGTCGGATGAGCAGTTCTTC.

This clonotype showed up just once. The chain recombines TRBV24-1 with TRBJ2-3; 7 bases align to TRBD1. Germline V gene lookup returns CDR1 KGHDR and CDR2 SFDVKD. The CDR3 is 16 amino acids. Unmatched junction bases numbered 6, after V lost 1 base and J lost 3 bases. The CDR3 is CATSDLRTGLTDTQYF. CDR3 in DNA: TGTGCCACCAGTGATTTAAGGACAGGCTTAACAGATACGCAGTATTTT.